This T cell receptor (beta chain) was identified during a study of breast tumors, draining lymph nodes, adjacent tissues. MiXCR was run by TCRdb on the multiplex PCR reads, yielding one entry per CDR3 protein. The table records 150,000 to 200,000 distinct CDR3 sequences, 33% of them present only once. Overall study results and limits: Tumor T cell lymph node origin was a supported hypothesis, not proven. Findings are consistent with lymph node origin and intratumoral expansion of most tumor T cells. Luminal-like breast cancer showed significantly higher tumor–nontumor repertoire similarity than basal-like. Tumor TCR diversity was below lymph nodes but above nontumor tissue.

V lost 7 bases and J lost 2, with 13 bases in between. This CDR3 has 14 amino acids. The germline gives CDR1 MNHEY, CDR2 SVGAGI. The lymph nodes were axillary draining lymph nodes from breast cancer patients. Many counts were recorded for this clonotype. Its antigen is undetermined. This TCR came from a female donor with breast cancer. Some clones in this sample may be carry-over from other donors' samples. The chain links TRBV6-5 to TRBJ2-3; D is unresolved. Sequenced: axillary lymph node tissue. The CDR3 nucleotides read TGTGCCAGCAAGCCAGATCGCGACACAGATACGCAGTATTTT. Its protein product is CASKPDRDTDTQYF.